These 20 T cell receptor beta chains came from one sample sequenced in a study of cytomegalovirus exposure and HLA in healthy donors. The study ran its PCR with 60 Vbeta and 13 Jbeta primers. Libraries were prepared by immunoSEQ multiplex PCR; TCRdb keeps only in-frame clonotypes and omits some of them. The sample has about 150,000 clones; over 75% are singletons. The material sequenced was PBMCs. These receptors came from a male donor in good health and CMV-seronegative.

The rearrangement uses TRBV5-6 and TRBJ2-3, with D possibly being TRBD1 (5 bases). Germline V gene sequence: CDR1 SGHDT, CDR2 YYEEEE. V gave up 0 bases and J gave up 4 bases, with 15 bases separating them. This CDR3 is built from 16 residues. The CDR3 sequence is CASSLAPSQGADTQYF. DNA of the CDR3: TGTGCCAGCAGCTTGGCACCCTCACAAGGGGCAGATACGCAGTATTTT.

The chain employs TRBV9 and TRBJ2-3; 8 bases fit TRBD2. The CDR3 loop spans 15 amino acids. V trimming: 4 bases; J trimming: 3 bases; junction bases outside the gene matches: 7. Germline lookup yields CDR1 SGDLS and CDR2 YYNGEE. CDR3 sequence reads: CASSPTGTSTDTQYF. Here the CDR3 DNA reads TGTGCCAGCAGCCCCACCGGGACTAGTACAGATACGCAGTATTTT. The whole variable domain, filled in from reference TRBV9 and TRBJ2-3, reads DSGVTQTPKHLITATGQRVTLRCSPRSGDLSVYWYQQSLDQGLQFLIQYYNGEERAKGNILERFSAQQFPDLHSELNLSSLELGDSALYFCASSPTGTSTDTQYFGPGTRLTVL.

Only a few counts were recorded for this clone. CDR3 sequence: CASSARFRGYTF. CDR3 coding DNA: TGTGCCAGCAGTGCTCGGTTCAGGGGCTACACCTTC. This chain connects TRBV2 to TRBJ1-2; the D is unclear. Trimming took off 4 bases at V and 8 bases at J, with 11 bases between the two ends. The CDR3 spans 12 residues. Per germline, CDR1 SNHLY and CDR2 FYNNEI. The variable domain in full, completed from reference TRBV2 and TRBJ1-2, reads EPEVTQTPSHQVTQMGQEVILRCVPISNHLYFYWYRQILGQKVEFLVSFYNNEISEKSEIFDDQFSVERPDGSNFTLKIRSTKLEDSAMYFCASSARFRGYTFGSGTRLTVV.

The V gene is TRBV11-2, the J gene TRBJ2-3, with D unclear. The CDR3 runs to 14 residues. Germline V gene sequence: CDR1 SGHAT, CDR2 FQNNGV. Trimming took off 1 base at V and 2 bases at J, with 7 bases between the two ends. The CDR3 protein is CASSLGRDTDTQYF. CDR3 DNA: TGTGCCAGCAGCTTAGGCCGAGACACAGATACGCAGTATTTT. The whole variable domain, remainder taken from reference TRBV11-2 and TRBJ2-3, is EAGVAQSPRYKIIEKRQSVAFWCNPISGHATLYWYQQILGQGPKLLIQFQNNGVVDDSQLPKDRFSAERLKGVDSTLKIQPAKLEDSAVYLCASSLGRDTDTQYFGPGTRLTVL.

V and J are TRBV7-2 and TRBJ2-7, with 7 bases matching TRBD2. CDR1 and CDR2 (germline): SGHTA, FQGNSA. The CDR3 runs 15 residues. V lost 5 bases and J lost 6; bases outside the gene matches: 13. CDR3 residues: CASSPHQAGSAEQYF. CDR3 DNA: TGTGCCAGCAGCCCACATCAAGCGGGGAGTGCCGAGCAGTACTTC.

This sequence joins TRBV27 and TRBJ2-3; a possible D gene is TRBD2 (7 bases). The V gene's germline CDR1 is MNHEY and CDR2 SMNVEV (reference sequence). The CDR3 is 17 residues long. Trimming pared 0 bases from V and 0 bases from J, leaving 13 bases between. This chain's CDR3 is CASSLSLGGASTDTQYF. The DNA for the CDR3 is TGTGCCAGCAGTTTATCGCTGGGGGGGGCCAGCACAGATACGCAGTATTTT.

This clone has only a few counts. The genes are TRBV10-3 and TRBJ2-2; D not resolved. V shed 5 bases and J shed 4 bases, with 17 bases lying between them. The germline V gene has CDR1 ENHRY and CDR2 SYGVKD. The CDR3 has 16 amino acids. CDR3 DNA: TGTGCCATCAGTCCGACATCGACCGAGCTCACCGGGGAGCTGTTTTTT. Its translation is CAISPTSTELTGELFF.

J is TRBJ1-6 and V is TRBV5-1; no clear D. V gave up 0 bases and J gave up 9 bases, with 7 bases separating them. The germline gives CDR1 SGHRS, CDR2 YFSETQ. CDR3 length: 13 residues. The CDR3 DNA reads as TGCGCCAGCAGCTTGGTCGTGAGTTCACCCCTCCACTTT. Its translation: CASSLVVSSPLHF. The full variable domain, completed using reference TRBV5-1 and TRBJ1-6, is KAGVTQTPRYLIKTRGQQVTLSCSPISGHRSVSWYQQTPGQGLQFLFEYFSETQRNKGNFPGRFSGRQFSNSRSEMNVSTLELGDSALYLCASSLVVSSPLHFGNGTRLTVT.

This chain connects TRBV9 to TRBJ2-7; 9 bases line up with TRBD1. The CDR3 contains 15 residues. Germline-derived CDR1 and CDR2 are SGDLS and YYNGEE. Trimming at V came to 5 bases and at J to 0 bases, leaving 6 bases not matched to a gene. The DNA of the CDR3 is TGTGCCAGCAGTGCCGGGACAGGGATCTCCTACGAGCAGTACTTC. Translating gives CASSAGTGISYEQYF.

The genes are TRBV27 and TRBJ2-7, with D perhaps matching TRBD1 (6 bases). V was shortened by 3 bases and J by 2 bases, with 14 bases between the two germline ends. Germline V CDR1 and CDR2: MNHEY, SMNVEV (reference sequence). The CDR3 extends over 15 amino acids. Here the CDR3 DNA reads TGTGCCAGCAGTTTGGGAAGGGGGTTAACCTACGAGCAGTACTTC. Translation: CASSLGRGLTYEQYF.

The chain links TRBV11-3 to TRBJ2-2, with TRBD1 as a possible D gene (5 bases). CDR1 and CDR2 from the germline V gene are SGHNT and YENEEA. Trimming took 4 bases from V and 1 from J, leaving 10 bases between them. The CDR3 runs 15 residues. CDR3 in amino acids: CASSYRTLNTGELFF. The CDR3 DNA follows: TGTGCCAGCAGCTACCGGACACTGAACACCGGGGAGCTGTTTTTT. The full variable domain, its missing parts supplied by reference TRBV11-3 and TRBJ2-2, is EAGVVQSPRYKIIEKKQPVAFWCNPISGHNTLYWYLQNLGQGPELLIRYENEEAVDDSQLPKDRFSAERLKGVDSTLKIQPAELGDSAVYLCASSYRTLNTGELFFGEGSRLTVL.

This clone turned up a few times. The chain recombines TRBV5-1 with TRBJ1-1; weak D call: TRBD1 (6 bases). CDR3 length: 15 amino acids. V lost 3 bases and J 6 bases, leaving 18 bases between the germline ends. CDR1 and CDR2 from the germline V gene are SGHRS and YFSETQ. Here the CDR3 DNA reads TGCGCCAGCAGCTACTCCCTTGTGGGGGCATCTGAAGCTTTCTTT. It specifies CASSYSLVGASEAFF.

Here the CDR3 DNA reads TGTGCCAGCAGCGTAGGAAAACAGGGTCTCCTCGGGGCCCAGCATTTT. Translated, it gives CASSVGKQGLLGAQHF. The chain joins TRBV9 to TRBJ1-5, with a possible D match to TRBD1 (6 bases). CDR1 is SGDLS, CDR2 YYNGEE, per germline. V was pared by 0 bases and J by 11 bases, with 21 bases between. The CDR3 contains 16 residues.

This chain links TRBV6-6 with TRBJ2-3, with a tentative D call TRBD1 (5 bases). V lost 4 bases to trimming and J lost 4 bases, with 18 bases between them. Germline CDR1 reads MNHNY; CDR2 reads SVGAGI (reference sequence). This CDR3 has 16 amino acids. The CDR3 bases are TGTGCCAGCAGTTCCTTGTCAGGGAAAGGCGCAGATACGCAGTATTTT. It translates to CASSSLSGKGADTQYF.

This chain links TRBV12-5 with TRBJ1-1; D is unresolved. The CDR3 has 14 amino acids. Trimming removed 7 bases from V and 0 bases from J, with 12 bases in between. Germline values: CDR1 LGHNT, CDR2 FRNRAP. CDR3 region: CASAIGSLNTEAFF. The CDR3 DNA reads as TGTGCTAGTGCCATCGGGTCGCTGAACACTGAAGCTTTCTTT.

This chain joins TRBV11-3 and TRBJ2-2; perhaps TRBD1 as D (6 bases). The ends were cut back, 6 bases at V and 6 bases at J, with 14 bases in the middle. Germline lookup yields CDR1 SGHNT and CDR2 YENEEA. The CDR3 contains 14 residues. The CDR3 bases are TGTGCCAGCAGGGAGACAGGTTGGCCCGGGGAGCTGTTTTTT. Encoded protein: CASRETGWPGELFF. Based on the CDR3 plus reference TRBV11-3 and TRBJ2-2, the full variable domain is EAGVVQSPRYKIIEKKQPVAFWCNPISGHNTLYWYLQNLGQGPELLIRYENEEAVDDSQLPKDRFSAERLKGVDSTLKIQPAELGDSAVYLCASRETGWPGELFFGEGSRLTVL.

The chain links TRBV19 to TRBJ1-1; D is perhaps TRBD1 (5 bases). The V and J ends lost 7 bases and 4 bases respectively, with 16 bases between them. Germline V lookup: CDR1 LNHDA, CDR2 SQIVND (reference sequence). The CDR3 covers 14 residues. DNA for the CDR3: TGTGCCAGTAAACCCAGGGCAACGGGCACTGAAGCTTTCTTT. Amino acids: CASKPRATGTEAFF.

The chain links TRBV19 to TRBJ1-2; a weak D match, TRBD1 (5 bases). The CDR3 runs 19 residues. Germline CDR1 LNHDA, CDR2 SQIVND (reference sequence). Trimming removed 6 bases at V and 0 bases at J, with 26 bases between. The DNA for the CDR3 is TGTGCCAGTAGGGTGGCAGGGTCCTTCAGCTCTCTAGCTAACTATGGCTACACCTTC. Protein: CASRVAGSFSSLANYGYTF.

This chain uses TRBV13 with TRBJ2-7; no definite D call. CDR1 is PRHDT and CDR2 is FYEKMQ in the germline V gene (reference sequence). Trimming removed 5 bases at V and 5 bases at J, with 13 bases between. The CDR3 loop spans 13 amino acids. The CDR3 is CASSPRKPNEQYF. In nucleotides, the CDR3 is TGTGCCAGCAGCCCCAGGAAGCCCAACGAGCAGTACTTC. The full variable domain, its missing parts supplied by reference TRBV13 and TRBJ2-7, is AAGVIQSPRHLIKEKRETATLKCYPIPRHDTVYWYQQGPGQDPQFLISFYEKMQSDKGSIPDRFSAQQFSDYHSELNMSSLELGDSALYFCASSPRKPNEQYFGPGTRLTVT.

The chain couples TRBV7-2 to TRBJ1-2; 9 bases are a match to TRBD1. CDR3 length: 14 residues. J lost 8 bases, V lost 5 bases, and 9 bases had no gene match. Per germline, CDR1 SGHTA and CDR2 FQGNSA. The CDR3 spells CASSPTGTGRGYTF. The CDR3 DNA reads as TGTGCCAGCAGCCCGACCGGGACAGGGCGAGGCTACACCTTC. Filled out from reference TRBV7-2 and TRBJ1-2, the complete variable domain reads GAGVSQSPSNKVTEKGKDVELRCDPISGHTALYWYRQSLGQGLEFLIYFQGNSAPDKSGLPSDRFSAERTGGSVSTLTIQRTQQEDSAVYLCASSPTGTGRGYTFGSGTRLTVV.